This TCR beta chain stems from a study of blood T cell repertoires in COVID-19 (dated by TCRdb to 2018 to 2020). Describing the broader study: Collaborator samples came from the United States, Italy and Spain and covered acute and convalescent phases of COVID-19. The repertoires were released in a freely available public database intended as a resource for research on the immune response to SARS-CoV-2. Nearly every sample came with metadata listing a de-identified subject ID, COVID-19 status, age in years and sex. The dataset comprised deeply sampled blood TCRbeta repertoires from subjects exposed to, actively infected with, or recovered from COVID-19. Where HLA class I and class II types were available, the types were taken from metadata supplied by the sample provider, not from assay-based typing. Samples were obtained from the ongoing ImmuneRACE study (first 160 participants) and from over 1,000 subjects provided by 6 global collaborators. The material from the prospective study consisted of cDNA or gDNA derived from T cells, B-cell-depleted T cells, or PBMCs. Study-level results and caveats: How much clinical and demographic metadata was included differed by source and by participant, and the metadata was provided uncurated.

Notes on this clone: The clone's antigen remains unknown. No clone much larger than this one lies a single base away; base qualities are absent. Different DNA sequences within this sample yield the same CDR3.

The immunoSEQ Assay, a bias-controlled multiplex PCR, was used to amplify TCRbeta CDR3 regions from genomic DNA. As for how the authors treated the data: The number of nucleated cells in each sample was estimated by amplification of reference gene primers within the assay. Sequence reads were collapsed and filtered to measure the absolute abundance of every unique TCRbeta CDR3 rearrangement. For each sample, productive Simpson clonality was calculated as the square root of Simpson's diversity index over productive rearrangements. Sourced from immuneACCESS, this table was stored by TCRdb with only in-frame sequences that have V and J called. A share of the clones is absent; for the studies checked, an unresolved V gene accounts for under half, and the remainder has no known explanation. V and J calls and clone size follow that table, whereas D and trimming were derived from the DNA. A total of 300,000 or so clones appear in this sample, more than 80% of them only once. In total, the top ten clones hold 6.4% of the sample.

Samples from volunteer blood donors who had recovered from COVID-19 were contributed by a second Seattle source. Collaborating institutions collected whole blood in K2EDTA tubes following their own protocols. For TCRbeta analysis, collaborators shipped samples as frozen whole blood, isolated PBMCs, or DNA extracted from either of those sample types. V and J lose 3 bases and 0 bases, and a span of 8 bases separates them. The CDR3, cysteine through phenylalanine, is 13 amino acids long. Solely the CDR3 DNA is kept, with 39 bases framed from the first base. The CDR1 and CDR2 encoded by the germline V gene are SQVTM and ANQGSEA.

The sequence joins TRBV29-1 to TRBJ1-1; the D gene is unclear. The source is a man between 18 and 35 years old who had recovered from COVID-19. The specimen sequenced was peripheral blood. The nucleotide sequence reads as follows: TGCAGCGTTGAGAGGGTCATGAACACTGAAGCTTTCTTT. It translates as CSVERVMNTEAFF.